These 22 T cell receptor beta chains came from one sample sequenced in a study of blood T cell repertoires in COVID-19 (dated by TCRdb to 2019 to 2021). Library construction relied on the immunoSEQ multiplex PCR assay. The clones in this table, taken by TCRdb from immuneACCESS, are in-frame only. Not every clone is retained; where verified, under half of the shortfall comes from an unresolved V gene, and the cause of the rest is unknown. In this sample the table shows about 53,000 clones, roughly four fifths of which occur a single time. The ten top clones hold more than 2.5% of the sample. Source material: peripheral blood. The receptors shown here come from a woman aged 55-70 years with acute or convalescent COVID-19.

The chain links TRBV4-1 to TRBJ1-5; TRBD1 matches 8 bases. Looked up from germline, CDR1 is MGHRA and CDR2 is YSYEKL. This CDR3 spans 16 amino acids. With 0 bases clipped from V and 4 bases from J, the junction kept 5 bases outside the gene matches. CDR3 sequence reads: CASSQDMTGVNQPQHF. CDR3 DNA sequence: TGCGCCAGCAGCCAAGATATGACAGGGGTTAATCAGCCCCAGCATTTT.

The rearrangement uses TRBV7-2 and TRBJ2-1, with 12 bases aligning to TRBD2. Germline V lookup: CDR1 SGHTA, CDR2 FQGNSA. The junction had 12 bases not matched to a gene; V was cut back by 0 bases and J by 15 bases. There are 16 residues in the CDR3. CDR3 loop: CASSLATSGGPSAWFF. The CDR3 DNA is TGTGCCAGCAGCTTAGCGACTAGCGGGGGCCCCAGCGCATGGTTCTTC.

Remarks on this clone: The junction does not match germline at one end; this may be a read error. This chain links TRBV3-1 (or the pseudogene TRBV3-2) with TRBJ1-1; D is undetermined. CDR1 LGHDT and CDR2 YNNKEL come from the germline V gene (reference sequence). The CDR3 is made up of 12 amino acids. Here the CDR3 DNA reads TGTGCCAGCAGCCAAGGAAACAGTCCCTCTAATTTT. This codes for CASSQGNSPSNF.

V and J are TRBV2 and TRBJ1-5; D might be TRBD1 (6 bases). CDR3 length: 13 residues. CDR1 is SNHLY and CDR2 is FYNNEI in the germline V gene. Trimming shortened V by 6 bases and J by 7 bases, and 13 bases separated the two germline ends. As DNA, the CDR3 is TGTGCCAGCAGGGGACAAAAGTTCCAGCCCCAGCATTTT. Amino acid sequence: CASRGQKFQPQHF.

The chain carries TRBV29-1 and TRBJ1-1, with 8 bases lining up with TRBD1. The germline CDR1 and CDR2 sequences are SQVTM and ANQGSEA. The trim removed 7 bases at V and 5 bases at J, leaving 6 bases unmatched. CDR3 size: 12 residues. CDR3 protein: CSAGQGLTEAFF. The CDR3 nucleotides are TGCAGCGCTGGACAGGGTTTAACTGAAGCTTTCTTT.

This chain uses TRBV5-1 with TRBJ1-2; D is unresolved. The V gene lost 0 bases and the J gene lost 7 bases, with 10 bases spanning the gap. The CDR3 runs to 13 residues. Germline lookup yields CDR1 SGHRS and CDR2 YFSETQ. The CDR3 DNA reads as TGCGCCAGCAGCTTGGACAGACAAAGTGGCTACACCTTC. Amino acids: CASSLDRQSGYTF. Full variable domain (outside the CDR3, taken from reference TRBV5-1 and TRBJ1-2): KAGVTQTPRYLIKTRGQQVTLSCSPISGHRSVSWYQQTPGQGLQFLFEYFSETQRNKGNFPGRFSGRQFSNSRSEMNVSTLELGDSALYLCASSLDRQSGYTFGSGTRLTVV.

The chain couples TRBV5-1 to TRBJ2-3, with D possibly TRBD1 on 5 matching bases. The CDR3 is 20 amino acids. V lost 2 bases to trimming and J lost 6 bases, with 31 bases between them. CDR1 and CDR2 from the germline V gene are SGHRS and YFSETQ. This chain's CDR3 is CASSFRMAITAGHTPDTQYF. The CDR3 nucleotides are TGCGCCAGCAGCTTCCGCATGGCCATAACGGCAGGACACACACCGGATACGCAGTATTTT.

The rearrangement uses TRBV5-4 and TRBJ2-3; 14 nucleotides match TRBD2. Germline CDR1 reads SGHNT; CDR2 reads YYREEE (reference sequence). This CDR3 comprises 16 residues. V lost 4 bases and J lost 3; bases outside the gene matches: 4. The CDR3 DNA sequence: TGTGCCAGCAGCGTTGGGACTAGCGGGAGTACAGATACGCAGTATTTT. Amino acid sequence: CASSVGTSGSTDTQYF.

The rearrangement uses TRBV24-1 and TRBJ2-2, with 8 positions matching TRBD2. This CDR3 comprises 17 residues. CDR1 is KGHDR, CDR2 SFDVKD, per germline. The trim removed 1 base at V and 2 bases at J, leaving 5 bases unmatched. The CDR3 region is CATSDFGSGGNTGELFF. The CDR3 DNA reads TGTGCCACCAGTGATTTTGGGAGCGGGGGCAACACCGGGGAGCTGTTTTTT.

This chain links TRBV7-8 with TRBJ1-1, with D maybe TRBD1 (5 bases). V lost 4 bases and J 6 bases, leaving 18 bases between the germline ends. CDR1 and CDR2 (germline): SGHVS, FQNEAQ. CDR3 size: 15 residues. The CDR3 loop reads CASSSRADSRAEAFF. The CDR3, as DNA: TGTGCCAGCAGCTCCCGAGCTGACAGTCGCGCTGAAGCTTTCTTT.

CDR3 loop: CASSVAGTGDTEAFF. The CDR3 coding sequence is TGTGCCAGCAGCGTAGCGGGGACAGGGGATACTGAAGCTTTCTTT. This chain joins TRBV9 and TRBJ1-1, with 10 bases matching TRBD1. J lost 5 bases, V lost 0 bases, and 4 bases had no gene match. This CDR3 comprises 15 residues. Germline V gene data show CDR1 as SGDLS and CDR2 as YYNGEE.

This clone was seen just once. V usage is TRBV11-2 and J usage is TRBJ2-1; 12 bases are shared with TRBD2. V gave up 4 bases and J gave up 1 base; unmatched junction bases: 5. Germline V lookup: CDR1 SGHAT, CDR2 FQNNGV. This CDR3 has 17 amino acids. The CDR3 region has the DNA TGTGCCAGCAGCTCGAGGACTAGCGGGGCATCCTACAATGAGCAGTTCTTC. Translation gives CASSSRTSGASYNEQFF.

CDR3 sequence reads: CASSQAVISGNTIYF. The CDR3 DNA reads as TGTGCCAGCAGCCAAGCGGTCATCTCTGGAAACACCATATATTTT. The genes are TRBV14 and TRBJ1-3; D uncertain. CDR1 is SGHDN, CDR2 FVKESK, per germline. The CDR3 sequence is 15 residues long. Trimming left V 1 base short and J 0 bases short, with 7 bases between. The full variable domain, its missing parts supplied by reference TRBV14 and TRBJ1-3, is EAGVTQFPSHSVIEKGQTVTLRCDPISGHDNLYWYRRVMGKEIKFLLHFVKESKQDESGMPNNRFLAERTGGTYSTLKVQPAELEDSGVYFCASSQAVISGNTIYFGEGSWLTVV.

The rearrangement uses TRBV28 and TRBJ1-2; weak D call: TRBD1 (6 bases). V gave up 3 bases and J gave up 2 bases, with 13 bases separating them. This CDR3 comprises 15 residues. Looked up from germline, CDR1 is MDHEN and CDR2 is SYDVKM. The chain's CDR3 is CASSLAGARNYGYTF. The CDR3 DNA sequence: TGTGCCAGCAGTTTGGCAGGGGCCCGGAACTATGGCTACACCTTC.

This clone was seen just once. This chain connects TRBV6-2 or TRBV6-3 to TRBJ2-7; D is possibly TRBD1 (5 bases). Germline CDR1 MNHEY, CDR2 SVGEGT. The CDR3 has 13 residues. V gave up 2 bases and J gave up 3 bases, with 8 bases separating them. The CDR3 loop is CASSYRGHYEQYF. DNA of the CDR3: TGTGCCAGCAGTTACCGAGGACACTACGAGCAGTACTTC.

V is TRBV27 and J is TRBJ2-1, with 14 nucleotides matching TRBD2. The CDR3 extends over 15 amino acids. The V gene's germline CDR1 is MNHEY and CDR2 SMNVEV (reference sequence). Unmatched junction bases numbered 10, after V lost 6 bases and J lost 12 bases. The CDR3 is CASSYPGLAGVRQFF. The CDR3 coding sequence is TGTGCCAGCAGCTATCCGGGACTAGCGGGAGTTAGGCAGTTCTTC.

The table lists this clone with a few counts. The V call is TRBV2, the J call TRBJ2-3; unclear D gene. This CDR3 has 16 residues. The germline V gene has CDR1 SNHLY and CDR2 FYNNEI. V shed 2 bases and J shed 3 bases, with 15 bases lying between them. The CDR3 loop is CASSEIQQSLTDTQYF. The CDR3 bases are TGTGCCAGCAGTGAAATCCAACAAAGTTTGACAGATACGCAGTATTTT.

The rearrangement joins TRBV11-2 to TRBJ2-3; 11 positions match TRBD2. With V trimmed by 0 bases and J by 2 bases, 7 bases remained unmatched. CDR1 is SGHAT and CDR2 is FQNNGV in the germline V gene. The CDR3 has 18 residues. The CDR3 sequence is CASSLELAGGGVTDTQYF. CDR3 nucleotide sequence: TGTGCCAGCAGCTTAGAGCTAGCGGGGGGCGGGGTCACAGATACGCAGTATTTT.

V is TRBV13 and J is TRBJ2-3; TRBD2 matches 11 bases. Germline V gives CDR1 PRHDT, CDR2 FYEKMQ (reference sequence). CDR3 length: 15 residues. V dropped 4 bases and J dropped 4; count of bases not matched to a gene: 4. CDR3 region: CASSYIAGGPDTQYF. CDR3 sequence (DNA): TGTGCCAGCAGCTATATAGCGGGGGGGCCAGATACGCAGTATTTT.

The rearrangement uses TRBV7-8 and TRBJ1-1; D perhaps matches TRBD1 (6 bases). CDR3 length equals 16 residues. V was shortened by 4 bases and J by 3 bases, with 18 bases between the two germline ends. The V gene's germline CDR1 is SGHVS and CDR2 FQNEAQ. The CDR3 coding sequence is TGTGCCAGCAGCTCAGGAACAGGGTTAGTATACACTGAAGCTTTCTTT. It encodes CASSSGTGLVYTEAFF. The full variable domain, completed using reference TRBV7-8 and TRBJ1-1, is GAGVSQSPRYKVAKRGQDVALRCDPISGHVSLFWYQQALGQGPEFLTYFQNEAQLDKSGLPSDRFFAERPEGSVSTLKIQRTQQEDSAVYLCASSSGTGLVYTEAFFGQGTRLTVV.

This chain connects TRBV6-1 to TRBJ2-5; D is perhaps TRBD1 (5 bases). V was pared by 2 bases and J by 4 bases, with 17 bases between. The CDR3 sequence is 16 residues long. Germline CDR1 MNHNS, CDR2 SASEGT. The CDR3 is CASSEMARAFLETQYF. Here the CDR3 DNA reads TGTGCCAGCAGTGAAATGGCCAGGGCGTTCTTAGAGACCCAGTACTTC.

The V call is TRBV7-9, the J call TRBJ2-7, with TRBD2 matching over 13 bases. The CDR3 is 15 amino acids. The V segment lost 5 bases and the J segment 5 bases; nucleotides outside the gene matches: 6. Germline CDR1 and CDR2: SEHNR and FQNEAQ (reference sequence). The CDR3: CASSVTGTSGDEQYF. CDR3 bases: TGTGCCAGCAGCGTTACCGGGACTAGCGGGGACGAGCAGTACTTC.